The present T cell receptor (beta chain) was sequenced within a study of neurological immune-mediated disorders. TCRdb re-called the 5' RACE reads through MiXCR, storing one row per CDR3 protein. Found here are about 70,000 distinct CDR3 sequences, 4.5% to 6% of them singletons; the top ten hold 2.2%. Study-level findings and limits: While HTLV-1-associated myelopathy showed the greatest TCR clonal expansion, multiple sclerosis showed the least, falling below healthy controls.

The V and J ends lost 3 bases and 3 bases respectively, with 9 bases between them. This CDR3 comprises 14 residues. Germline V lookup: CDR1 ENHRY, CDR2 SYGVKD. Remarks on this clonotype: Its antigen is not known. This may come from a read error, since a much larger clone is one base off.

The chain links TRBV10-3 to TRBJ1-5; D remains ambiguous. The receptor's source is a woman aged 70-85 years with multiple sclerosis. Sequenced sample: PBMCs. CDR3 coding DNA: TGTGCCATCAGTGATGGGTCAAACAATCAGCCCCAGCATTTT. Translated: CAISDGSNNQPQHF.